This T cell receptor (beta chain) is drawn from a study of T cells in Graves' hyperthyroidism and ophthalmopathy. CDR3 length equals 15 residues. V gave up 6 bases and J gave up 4 bases; unmatched junction bases: 10. CDR1 is LNHDA, CDR2 SQIVND, per germline (reference sequence). RNA transcripts gave rise to amplified TCR beta CDR3 regions. First-round RT-PCR targeting the TCR CDR3 was performed with the HTBI primer set. TCRdb reanalysed the multiplex PCR reads using MiXCR and keeps one entry per CDR3 protein. The profile covers fewer than 700,000 distinct CDR3 sequences, with around 15% appearing a single time and around 3.9% taken by the ten largest. This clonotype has only a few counts.

J is TRBJ2-7 and V is TRBV19, with 9 bases identical to TRBD2. This TCR was recovered from a woman aged 25 to 39 with Graves' hyperthyroidism. The sequenced material came from blood. CDR3 region: CASSLLAGKRYEQYF. The CDR3 DNA sequence: TGTGCCAGTAGCTTGCTAGCGGGAAAAAGGTACGAGCAGTACTTC.